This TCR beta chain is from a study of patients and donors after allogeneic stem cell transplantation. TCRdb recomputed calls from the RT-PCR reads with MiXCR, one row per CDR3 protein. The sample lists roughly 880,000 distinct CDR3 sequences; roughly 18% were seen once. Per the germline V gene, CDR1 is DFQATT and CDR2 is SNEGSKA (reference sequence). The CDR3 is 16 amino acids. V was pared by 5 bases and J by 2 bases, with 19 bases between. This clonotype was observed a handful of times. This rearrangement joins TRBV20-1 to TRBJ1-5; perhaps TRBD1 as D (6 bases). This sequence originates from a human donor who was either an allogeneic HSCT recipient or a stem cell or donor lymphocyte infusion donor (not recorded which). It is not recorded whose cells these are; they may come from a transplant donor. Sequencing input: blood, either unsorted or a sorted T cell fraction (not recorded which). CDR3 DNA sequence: TGCAGTGCTTCGCCCGGGGGGGGCGCGGGCAATCAGCCCCAGCATTTT. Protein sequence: CSASPGGGAGNQPQHF.